This is a list of T cell receptor beta chains from one sample in a study of blood T cell repertoires in COVID-19. The table came from immunoSEQ multiplex PCR; TCRdb's copy has only in-frame clones and leaves some out. The sample shows 250,000 to 300,000 clones, approximately 82% of them seen only once. Sequenced input: PBMCs or T cells enriched from blood (not recorded which). The receptor source for this set is a man aged 35 to 55 who had been exposed to COVID-19. Each CDR3 is given with its conserved first and last residue. D genes are given only for firm matches. Clone size appears in some rows only: once, few, many, or a class for an expanded clone.

j_gene: TRBJ1-2; abundance: once; d_gene: -; v_gene: TRBV5-1; CDR3aa: CASSLEATNYGYTF; CDR3nt: TGCGCCAGCAGCTTGGAAGCAACTAACTATGGCTACACCTTC
j_gene: TRBJ1-4; abundance: -; d_gene: -; v_gene: TRBV7-9; CDR3aa: CASSPTATNEKLFF; CDR3nt: TGTGCCAGCAGCCCGACAGCAACTAATGAAAAACTGTTTTTT
j_gene: TRBJ1-4; abundance: -; d_gene: -; v_gene: TRBV30; CDR3aa: CAWSPAGGEEKLFF; CDR3nt: TGTGCCTGGTCCCCCGCAGGAGGGGAAGAAAAACTGTTTTTT
j_gene: TRBJ2-7; abundance: -; d_gene: -; v_gene: TRBV30; CDR3aa: CAWSVLAYEQYF; CDR3nt: TGTGCCTGGAGTGTACTGGCCTACGAGCAGTACTTC
j_gene: TRBJ2-1; abundance: once; d_gene: -; v_gene: TRBV18; CDR3aa: CASSSLRGNEQFF; CDR3nt: TGTGCCAGCTCCTCCCTAAGAGGCAATGAGCAGTTCTTC
j_gene: TRBJ2-3; abundance: -; d_gene: TRBD2; v_gene: TRBV5-1; CDR3aa: CASSPSGRGTDTQYF; CDR3nt: TGCGCCAGCAGCCCTAGCGGGAGGGGCACAGATACGCAGTATTTT
j_gene: TRBJ2-6; abundance: few; d_gene: -; v_gene: TRBV10-3; CDR3aa: CAISVGDSLAYFSGANVLTF; CDR3nt: TGTGCCATCAGTGTCGGGGACTCACTGGCTTATTTCTCTGGGGCCAACGTCCTGACTTTC
j_gene: TRBJ2-1; abundance: few; d_gene: TRBD2; v_gene: TRBV7-6; CDR3aa: CASSPSGSSYNEQFF; CDR3nt: TGTGCCAGCAGCCCGAGCGGGAGCTCCTACAATGAGCAGTTCTTC
j_gene: TRBJ1-3; abundance: -; d_gene: TRBD1; v_gene: TRBV7-9; CDR3aa: CASSPQPWRTGDSGNTIYF; CDR3nt: TGTGCCAGCAGCCCCCAGCCCTGGCGGACAGGCGATTCTGGAAACACCATATATTTT
j_gene: TRBJ2-7; abundance: once; d_gene: -; v_gene: TRBV7-9; CDR3aa: CASSGVEGVPTEQYF; CDR3nt: TGTGCCAGCAGCGGGGTAGAGGGAGTACCTACGGAGCAGTACTTC
j_gene: TRBJ2-1; abundance: -; d_gene: -; v_gene: TRBV28; CDR3aa: CASSMRDPQKPYNEQFF; CDR3nt: TGTGCCAGCAGCATGCGGGACCCCCAAAAACCGTACAATGAGCAGTTCTTC
j_gene: TRBJ1-4; abundance: -; d_gene: -; v_gene: TRBV19; CDR3aa: CASSIAADRRVATNEKLFF; CDR3nt: TGTGCCAGTAGTATAGCTGCCGACAGGAGAGTTGCAACTAATGAAAAACTGTTTTTT
j_gene: TRBJ1-6; abundance: -; d_gene: TRBD1; v_gene: TRBV30; CDR3aa: CAWSLNVGQRNSPLHF; CDR3nt: TGTGCCTGGAGTCTCAACGTGGGACAGAGAAATTCACCCCTCCACTTT
j_gene: TRBJ1-2; abundance: -; d_gene: TRBD1; v_gene: TRBV18; CDR3aa: CASSPRQGSYGYTF; CDR3nt: TGTGCCAGCTCACCGAGACAGGGAAGCTATGGCTACACCTTC
j_gene: TRBJ2-7; abundance: -; d_gene: -; v_gene: TRBV19; CDR3aa: CASSMISTYEQYF; CDR3nt: TGTGCCAGTAGTATGATCAGTACCTACGAGCAGTACTTC
j_gene: TRBJ1-5; abundance: -; d_gene: TRBD1; v_gene: TRBV12-3/TRBV12-4; CDR3aa: CASTLAGQGGQHF; CDR3nt: TGTGCCAGCACCCTGGCGGGACAGGGGGGACAGCATTTT
j_gene: TRBJ1-2; abundance: -; d_gene: TRBD1; v_gene: TRBV6-5; CDR3aa: CASRGRQGSYGYTF; CDR3nt: TGTGCCAGCAGGGGACGACAGGGAAGCTATGGCTACACCTTC
j_gene: TRBJ1-6; abundance: -; d_gene: TRBD1; v_gene: TRBV30; CDR3aa: CARDRGNSPLHF; CDR3nt: TGTGCCCGGGACAGGGGTAATTCACCCCTCCACTTT
j_gene: TRBJ1-4; abundance: -; d_gene: -; v_gene: TRBV5-4; CDR3aa: CASSSGGSTNEKLFF; CDR3nt: TGTGCCAGCAGCTCTGGGGGGAGCACTAATGAAAAACTGTTTTTT
j_gene: TRBJ1-2; abundance: -; d_gene: -; v_gene: TRBV30; CDR3aa: CAWSVGQTLYGYTF; CDR3nt: TGTGCCTGGAGTGTGGGGCAGACCCTCTATGGCTACACCTTC
j_gene: TRBJ2-1; abundance: -; d_gene: -; v_gene: TRBV18; CDR3aa: CASSPPKRLRGPSLEQFF; CDR3nt: TGTGCCAGCTCACCACCAAAAAGGCTCCGAGGGCCTTCTCTTGAGCAGTTCTTC
j_gene: TRBJ2-7; abundance: -; d_gene: -; v_gene: TRBV29-1; CDR3aa: CSVEWTTYEQYF; CDR3nt: TGCAGCGTTGAGTGGACTACCTACGAGCAGTACTTC
j_gene: TRBJ1-2; abundance: -; d_gene: -; v_gene: TRBV24-1; CDR3aa: CATSDLWGSGGYTF; CDR3nt: TGTGCCACCAGTGATTTGTGGGGATCGGGAGGCTACACCTTC
j_gene: TRBJ2-1; abundance: -; d_gene: -; v_gene: TRBV6-4; CDR3aa: CASSAHGGNEQFF; CDR3nt: TGTGCCAGCAGCGCCCACGGCGGCAATGAGCAGTTCTTC
j_gene: TRBJ2-1; abundance: -; d_gene: TRBD1; v_gene: TRBV27; CDR3aa: CASMTGTGAYEQFF; CDR3nt: TGTGCCAGCATGACCGGGACAGGGGCCTATGAGCAGTTCTTC
j_gene: TRBJ2-2; abundance: -; d_gene: -; v_gene: TRBV14; CDR3aa: CASSPQDPLPPGELFF; CDR3nt: TGTGCCAGCAGCCCACAGGACCCCCTACCCCCCGGGGAGCTGTTTTTT
j_gene: TRBJ1-5; abundance: -; d_gene: TRBD1; v_gene: TRBV18; CDR3aa: CASSPRTGSDQPQHF; CDR3nt: TGTGCCAGCTCACCGCGGACAGGGTCCGATCAGCCCCAGCATTTT
j_gene: TRBJ2-1; abundance: -; d_gene: TRBD2; v_gene: TRBV10-3; CDR3aa: CAITEGLGGSNEQFF; CDR3nt: TGTGCCATCACTGAAGGTCTAGGCGGGAGCAATGAGCAGTTCTTC
j_gene: TRBJ1-2; abundance: -; d_gene: -; v_gene: TRBV15; CDR3aa: CATSKGENYGYTF; CDR3nt: TGTGCCACCAGCAAGGGGGAAAACTATGGCTACACCTTC
j_gene: TRBJ2-7; abundance: -; d_gene: -; v_gene: TRBV7-9; CDR3aa: CASSLVGGLEQYF; CDR3nt: TGTGCCAGCAGCTTAGTAGGTGGGCTCGAGCAGTACTTC
j_gene: TRBJ2-7; abundance: -; d_gene: TRBD1; v_gene: TRBV7-2; CDR3aa: CASSFSTGGNYEQYF; CDR3nt: TGTGCCAGCAGCTTTTCAACAGGGGGAAACTACGAGCAGTACTTC